This TCR beta chain comes out of a study of OX40 agonist ivuxolimab in advanced cancers. Findings and caveats of the study: It was also the case that some nonresponders had low normalized T-cell clonal expansion.

TCRdb keeps only in-frame clones here, not all; method: immunoSEQ multiplex PCR. Found here are about 93,000 clones, around 90% of them singletons; the top ten hold 0.4% to 0.55%. Note on this clone: Its antigen is as yet unknown.

The CDR3 is 12 residues long. The V end was cut by 3 bases, the J end by 4 bases, with 6 bases between. The germline V gene encodes CDR1 SNHLY and CDR2 FYNNEI. This material consisted of CD4+ or CD8+ T cells sorted from blood, taken in a trial of the OX40 agonist ivuxolimab. This chain uses TRBV2 with TRBJ2-5, with D uncertain. The TCR was taken from an adult with an advanced solid tumor such as melanoma, head and neck, liver or kidney cancer. The CDR3 DNA follows: TGTGCCAGCAGTGAGATGGGAGAGACCCAGTACTTC. Translation: CASSEMGETQYF.